This T cell receptor (beta chain) derives from a study of T cells in tuberculosis. TCRdb's table, derived via immunoSEQ multiplex PCR, lists solely in-frame clones and lacks some. Of some 90,000 clones listed, roughly 93% are singletons. The CDR3 is 14 amino acids. Germline V gene sequence: CDR1 KGHSH, CDR2 LQKENI. Trimming shortened V by 4 bases and J by 1 base, and 8 bases separated the two germline ends. Sorting used thawed, overnight-rested PBMC stained with anti-CD3, a viability dye and GMM-loaded CD1B tetramer. C32 glucose monomycolate from Rhodococcus equi was loaded onto the CD1B tetramers. V is TRBV18 and J is TRBJ1-5, with a possible D match to TRBD1 (6 bases). The sequence came from an adult woman with latent tuberculosis. Sequenced sample: CD1b-GMM tetramer-negative cells sorted from PBMCs. CDR3 sequence: CASSRGQSNQPQHF. CDR3 bases: TGTGCCAGCTCACGAGGACAGAGCAATCAGCCCCAGCATTTT.